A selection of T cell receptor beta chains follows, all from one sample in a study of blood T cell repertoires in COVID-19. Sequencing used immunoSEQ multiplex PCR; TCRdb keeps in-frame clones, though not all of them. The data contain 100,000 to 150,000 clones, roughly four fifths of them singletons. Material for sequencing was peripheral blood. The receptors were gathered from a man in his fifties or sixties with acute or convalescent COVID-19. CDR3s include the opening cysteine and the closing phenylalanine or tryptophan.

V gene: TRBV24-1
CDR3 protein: CATGRTGSYNEQFF

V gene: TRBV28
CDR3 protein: CASTGTGRDEQYF

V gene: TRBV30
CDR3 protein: CAWSVQGDRYGYTF

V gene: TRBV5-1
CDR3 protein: CASSLAWDSLGSEQYF

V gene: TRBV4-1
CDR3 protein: CASSQAQGADTQYF

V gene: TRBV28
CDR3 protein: CASSFQVNTEAFF

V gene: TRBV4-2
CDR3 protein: CASSPQGGKGVGPGTDTQYF

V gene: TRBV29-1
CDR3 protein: CSVEYRRGIQVAFF

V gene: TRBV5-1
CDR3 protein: CASSLGSLAGETQYF

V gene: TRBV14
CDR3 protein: CASSQMRDWGYTF

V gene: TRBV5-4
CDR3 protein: CASSSQGQPQHF

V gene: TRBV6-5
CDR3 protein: CASSRPDRRETQYF

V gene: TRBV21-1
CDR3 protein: CASSLAGAIYPRSYEQYF

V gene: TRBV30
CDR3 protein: CAWRGPLWGDSGNTIYF

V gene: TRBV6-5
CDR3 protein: CASSHPGAGELFF

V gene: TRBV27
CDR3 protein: CASSFREGETQYF

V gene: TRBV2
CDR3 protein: CASSRDRGTDTQYF

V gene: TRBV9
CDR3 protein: CASSVGQGGEKLFF

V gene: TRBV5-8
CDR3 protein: CASSLNRIYGYTF

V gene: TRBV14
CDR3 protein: CASSPLAGSIEQFF

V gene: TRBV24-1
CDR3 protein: CATSDFTGVYDTQYF

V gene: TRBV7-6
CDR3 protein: CASSRGLSGRIKTQYF

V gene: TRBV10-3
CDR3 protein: CAISERGGLVGDEQFF

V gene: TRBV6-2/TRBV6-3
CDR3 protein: CASSRQPSGRRWSYEQYF

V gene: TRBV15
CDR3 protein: CATSRDRGGAPSSSYEQYF

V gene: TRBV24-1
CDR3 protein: CATNGGTNTGELFF

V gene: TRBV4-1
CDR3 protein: CASSQKPRGPSSGANVLTF